Listed below are T cell receptor beta chains from one sample, sequenced in a study of early T cells in non-severe SARS-CoV-2 infection. One entry per CDR3 protein, called by TCRdb with MiXCR from the 5' RACE reads. This table holds about 30,000 distinct CDR3 sequences, about 5.2% found once. Input material: whole blood. These receptor sequences come from an adult who was a healthcare worker with PCR-confirmed SARS-CoV-2 infection or an uninfected control (not recorded which). Each CDR3 is given with its conserved first and last residue. Fields, in order: CDR3 DNA, CDR3 protein, V gene, D gene, J gene, clone size. A D gene is named only where the DNA matches it firmly. The size field is filled for only some rows; it gives once, few, many or a size class.

TGTGCCAGCAGTGTTGGTCACACCTCTAGTGCTGAGCAGTTCTTC	CASSVGHTSSAEQFF	TRBV25-1	.	TRBJ2-1	few
TGTGCCAGCAGCTTAGCGGGAGTCTCAGATACGCAGTATTTT	CASSLAGVSDTQYF	TRBV11-2	.	TRBJ2-3	many
TGTGCCAGCTCACCCCCCTTGACAAGCGGGAGTAAGAATGAGCAGTTCTTC	CASSPPLTSGSKNEQFF	TRBV18	TRBD2	TRBJ2-1	many
TGTGCCAGCACCCCTGGGGCTAGCGGTTACAATGAGCAGTTCTTC	CASTPGASGYNEQFF	TRBV11-2	TRBD2	TRBJ2-1	many
TGTGCCAGCAGCTTAGGAGACAGGGAAGCTTTCTTT	CASSLGDREAFF	TRBV7-9	.	TRBJ1-1	.
TGCGCCAGCAGCTTGCTCCCTAGCGGGAGTTCCTACGAGCAGTACTTC	CASSLLPSGSSYEQYF	TRBV5-1	TRBD2	TRBJ2-7	many
TGTGCCAGCAGTGGGGCGGGGGCAAACTATGGCTACACCTTC	CASSGAGANYGYTF	TRBV28	.	TRBJ1-2	.
TGTGCCAGCAGCTCCGGGGGCTACCAAGAGACCCAGTACTTC	CASSSGGYQETQYF	TRBV7-3	.	TRBJ2-5	medium-sized
TGTGCCAGCAGTAGTCTCGCAACCAAAAACATTCAGTACTTC	CASSSLATKNIQYF	TRBV12-3/TRBV12-4	.	TRBJ2-4	many
TGTGCCAGCAGCTTCAGCCGGACGAACACCGGGGAGCTGTTTTTT	CASSFSRTNTGELFF	TRBV7-2	.	TRBJ2-2	.
TGTGCCAGCAGCCCCCGCGCTGGGGAGCTGTTTTTT	CASSPRAGELFF	TRBV7-6	.	TRBJ2-2	many
TGTGCCAGCAGCCAGGGGATTTACCAGCCCCAGCATTTT	CASSQGIYQPQHF	TRBV7-2	.	TRBJ1-5	.
TGTGCCAGCAGTAAAACAGGATCCTACGAGCAGTACTTC	CASSKTGSYEQYF	TRBV6-2/TRBV6-3	.	TRBJ2-7	many
TGTGTCAGCTCCCCGACTAGCGGACCGGGCAATGAGCAGTTCTTC	CVSSPTSGPGNEQFF	TRBV18	TRBD2	TRBJ2-1	.
TGTGCCATCAGTGAAAATGTAGCGGGAGTGGAGACCCAGTACTTC	CAISENVAGVETQYF	TRBV10-3	TRBD2	TRBJ2-5	medium-sized
TGTGCCAGCAGCTGGGGGAATGAGCAGTTCTTC	CASSWGNEQFF	TRBV7-9	.	TRBJ2-1	many
TGTGCCAGCAGTCAACGCCAACAGTTGCTGGCGACCAAAAACATTCAGTACTTC	CASSQRQQLLATKNIQYF	TRBV6-2/TRBV6-3	.	TRBJ2-4	few
TGTGCCAGCAGCTTAGCCGGGACCCCCTACGAGCAGTACTTC	CASSLAGTPYEQYF	TRBV11-2	.	TRBJ2-7	few
TGTGCCAGCAGTTCGCCCGGACCCACAATAGCCAAAAACATTCAGTACTTC	CASSSPGPTIAKNIQYF	TRBV28	.	TRBJ2-4	many
TGTGCCAGCAGCCAAGATGGATGGACTGAAGCTTTCTTT	CASSQDGWTEAFF	TRBV3-1	.	TRBJ1-1	many
TGTGCCAGCCTTCGGGACAGGGTGAATCAGCCCCAGCATTTT	CASLRDRVNQPQHF	TRBV6-1	TRBD1	TRBJ1-5	few
TGTGCCAGCAGCTTTGACACTGAAGCTTTCTTT	CASSFDTEAFF	TRBV11-2	.	TRBJ1-1	many
TGCGCCAGCAGCTTCTCCACAGTGATAGCGGGAGAAGGGTCCACAGATACGCAGTATTTT	CASSFSTVIAGEGSTDTQYF	TRBV5-1	TRBD2	TRBJ2-3	many
TGTGCCAGCAGACAACAGGGGGAGGAGACCCAGTACTTC	CASRQQGEETQYF	TRBV3-1	TRBD1	TRBJ2-5	many
TGTGCCAGCAGCGTCCAGGACAGGCAGGGCACCATATATTTT	CASSVQDRQGTIYF	TRBV9	TRBD1	TRBJ1-3	few